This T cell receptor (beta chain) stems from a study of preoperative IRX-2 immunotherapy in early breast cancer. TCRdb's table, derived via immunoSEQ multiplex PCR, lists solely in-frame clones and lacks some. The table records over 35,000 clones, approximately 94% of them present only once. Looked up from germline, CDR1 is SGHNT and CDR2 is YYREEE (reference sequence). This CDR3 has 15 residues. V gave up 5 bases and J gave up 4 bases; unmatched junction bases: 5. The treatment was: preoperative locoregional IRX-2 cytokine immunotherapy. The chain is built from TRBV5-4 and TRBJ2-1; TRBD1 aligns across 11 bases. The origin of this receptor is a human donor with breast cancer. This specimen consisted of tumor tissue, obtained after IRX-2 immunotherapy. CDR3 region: CASSTGQGAYNEQFF. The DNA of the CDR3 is TGTGCCAGCAGTACAGGACAGGGGGCGTACAATGAGCAGTTCTTC.